A single sample is the source of the 18 T cell receptor beta chains below, sequenced in a study of T cell responses to AZD1222 COVID-19 vaccine. The protocol was immunoSEQ multiplex PCR, while the TCRdb copy is restricted to in-frame clones and leaves out a portion. The repertoire includes some 120,000 clones, approximately 90% of them detected once, and around 10% sits in the top ten. The input for sequencing was peripheral blood, taken on day 0 of MenACWY control vaccination. These receptors were obtained from an adult in good health.

The V call is TRBV28, the J call TRBJ1-2, with D possibly being TRBD1 (5 bases). Germline V gene sequence: CDR1 MDHEN, CDR2 SYDVKM. The CDR3 contains 12 residues. V was pared by 6 bases and J by 7 bases, with 12 bases between. As DNA, the CDR3 is TGTGCCAGCAGGCCGGGGCAAGGTGGCTACACCTTC. It yields the protein CASRPGQGGYTF.

V gene TRBV7-2 combines with J gene TRBJ2-7; 13 bases are shared with TRBD2. V was pared by 4 bases and J by 4 bases, with 4 bases of the junction left unmatched. The germline V gene has CDR1 SGHTA and CDR2 FQGNSA. The CDR3 consists of 15 residues. CDR3 in DNA: TGTGCCAGCAGCTCAGGGACTAGCGGGATTTACGAGCAGTACTTC. It translates to CASSSGTSGIYEQYF.

V is TRBV11-2 and J is TRBJ2-5, with 7 positions matching TRBD2. CDR1 and CDR2 (germline): SGHAT, FQNNGV. Unmatched junction bases numbered 9, after V lost 0 bases and J lost 2 bases. The CDR3 is 17 residues long. In DNA, the CDR3 is TGTGCCAGCAGCTTAGATCTAAACGCAGCGGGGCAAGAGACCCAGTACTTC. It is translated as CASSLDLNAAGQETQYF.

There are a few counts of this clone. The chain carries TRBV7-2 and TRBJ2-2; D is unresolved. The CDR3 length is 13 residues. CDR1 is SGHTA, CDR2 FQGNSA, per germline. V was clipped by 3 bases and J by 6 bases, with 8 bases between them. The CDR3 spells CASSFRSAGELFF. The CDR3 coding sequence is TGTGCCAGCAGCTTTCGGTCGGCCGGGGAGCTGTTTTTT. Supplemented by reference TRBV7-2 and TRBJ2-2, the full variable domain reads GAGVSQSPSNKVTEKGKDVELRCDPISGHTALYWYRQSLGQGLEFLIYFQGNSAPDKSGLPSDRFSAERTGGSVSTLTIQRTQQEDSAVYLCASSFRSAGELFFGEGSRLTVL.

This chain uses TRBV18 with TRBJ1-6; D uncertain. Germline V gene data show CDR1 as KGHSH and CDR2 as LQKENI. The CDR3 has 14 amino acids. The V and J ends lost 5 bases and 8 bases respectively, with 13 bases between them. The CDR3 loop reads CASSKNRNDSPLHF. CDR3 coding DNA: TGTGCCAGCTCAAAAAACCGCAATGATTCACCCCTCCACTTT.

The genes are TRBV2 and TRBJ1-2, with TRBD1 matching 10 bases. Germline assignment: CDR1 SNHLY and CDR2 FYNNEI. V lost 5 bases, J lost 8 bases, and 2 bases stayed unmatched. The length of the CDR3 is 12 residues. CDR3 sequence (DNA): TGTGCCAGCAGTTGGGACAGGGGAGGCTACACCTTC. Translation gives CASSWDRGGYTF.

This chain joins TRBV11-3 and TRBJ1-3; D unclear. V lost 2 bases and J lost 8, with 4 bases in between. Germline V gene sequence: CDR1 SGHNT, CDR2 YENEEA. The CDR3 length is 11 residues. The CDR3 loop reads CASSLTHTIYF. CDR3 DNA sequence: TGTGCCAGCAGCTTAACGCACACCATATATTTT.

The chain couples TRBV29-1 to TRBJ1-1; possible D gene TRBD1, 6 bases. The V and J ends lost 4 bases and 6 bases respectively, with 15 bases between them. The CDR3 spans 13 residues. Germline CDR1 and CDR2: SQVTM and ANQGSEA. CDR3 coding DNA: TGCAGCGTTGCTCAGGGGCCGGTTGCTGAAGCTTTCTTT. Amino acid sequence: CSVAQGPVAEAFF.

The chain recombines TRBV5-8 with TRBJ1-4; D is ambiguous. The CDR3 covers 15 residues. Germline CDR1 is SGHTS and CDR2 is YDEGEE. V gave up 2 bases and J gave up 3 bases, with 11 bases separating them. The CDR3 DNA reads TGTGCCAGCAGCTTACACCGTGGTGCTAATGAAAAACTGTTTTTT. Translation gives CASSLHRGANEKLFF. The full variable domain, rest sourced from reference TRBV5-8 and TRBJ1-4, is EAGVTQSPTHLIKTRGQQATLRCSPISGHTSVYWYQQALGLGLQFLLWYDEGEERNRGNFPPRFSGRQFPNYSSELNVNALELEDSALYLCASSLHRGANEKLFFGSGTQLSVL.

This chain connects TRBV7-9 to TRBJ2-1, with D maybe TRBD2 (5 bases). The CDR3 is made up of 12 amino acids. CDR1 is SEHNR, CDR2 FQNEAQ, per germline (reference sequence). Trimming stripped 1 base from V and 7 bases from J, with 5 bases between. The CDR3 DNA reads as TGTGCCAGCAGCTTAGGGGAGAATGAGCAGTTCTTC. As protein: CASSLGENEQFF.

The chain joins TRBV2 to TRBJ1-5, with 10 bases lining up with TRBD1. J lost 2 bases, V lost 6 bases, and 4 bases had no gene match. CDR1 SNHLY and CDR2 FYNNEI come from the germline V gene. This CDR3 contains 15 residues. CDR3 sequence (DNA): TGTGCCAGCAGGGCCGGGACAGGGGGCAATCAGCCCCAGCATTTT. The encoded protein is CASRAGTGGNQPQHF.

The chain combines TRBV20-1 with TRBJ1-3; D is unclear. Trimming removed 1 base at V and 4 bases at J, with 2 bases between. Per germline, CDR1 DFQATT and CDR2 SNEGSKA (reference sequence). The length of the CDR3 is 11 residues. For the CDR3, the DNA is TGCAGTGCTAGAGGGGGAAACACCATATATTTT. As protein: CSARGGNTIYF.

The V call is TRBV3-1 (or the pseudogene TRBV3-2), the J call TRBJ2-1; unclear D gene. This CDR3 region has 14 residues. Trimming took off 4 bases at V and 0 bases at J, with 7 bases between the two ends. The germline gives CDR1 LGHDT, CDR2 YNNKEL (reference sequence). CDR3 DNA sequence: TGTGCCAGCAGCCCAGCGAGCTCCTACAATGAGCAGTTCTTC. As protein: CASSPASSYNEQFF.

There are a few counts of this clone. V is TRBV2 and J is TRBJ2-7; 10 nucleotides line up with TRBD2. The CDR3 covers 15 residues. J was trimmed by 3 bases and V by 1 base; bases with no gene match: 3. Germline CDR1 SNHLY, CDR2 FYNNEI. For the CDR3, the DNA is TGTGCCAGCAGTGAAGATCCTAGCGGGAGCTACGAGCAGTACTTC. This codes for CASSEDPSGSYEQYF.

The DNA for the CDR3 is TGTGCCAGCAGCTTGGGACAGTTAGAAGAGACCCAGTACTTC. Residues: CASSLGQLEETQYF. The chain employs TRBV5-6 and TRBJ2-5, with a tentative D call TRBD1 (5 bases). The CDR3 length is 14 residues. CDR1 is SGHDT and CDR2 is YYEEEE in the germline V gene. Trimming removed 0 bases at V and 3 bases at J, with 9 bases between.

This chain uses TRBV24-1 with TRBJ1-2; 7 bases agree with TRBD1. The CDR3 totals 14 residues. Unmatched junction bases numbered 5, after V lost 1 base and J lost 7 bases. Germline CDR1 is KGHDR and CDR2 is SFDVKD. CDR3 nucleotide sequence: TGTGCCACCAGTGATTTCGGGACAGTTGGTGGCTACACCTTC. Its protein product is CATSDFGTVGGYTF.

CDR3 coding DNA: TGTGCCAGCAGCCCATCACCGGGACAACTAGCAACTAATGAAAAACTGTTTTTT. Protein: CASSPSPGQLATNEKLFF. The chain links TRBV11-2 to TRBJ1-4; D may be TRBD1 (6 bases). This CDR3 comprises 18 residues. Germline V lookup: CDR1 SGHAT, CDR2 FQNNGV. The V and J ends lost 5 bases and 0 bases respectively, with 19 bases between them.

J is TRBJ2-1 and V is TRBV29-1; 7 nucleotides match TRBD2. The CDR3 is 14 amino acids. Germline V gives CDR1 SQVTM, CDR2 ANQGSEA. V was pared by 3 bases and J by 9 bases, with 11 bases of the junction left unmatched. The DNA of the CDR3 is TGCAGCGTTGAGAGACGACTAGCCCCCAGTGAGCAGTTCTTC. The encoded protein is CSVERRLAPSEQFF.